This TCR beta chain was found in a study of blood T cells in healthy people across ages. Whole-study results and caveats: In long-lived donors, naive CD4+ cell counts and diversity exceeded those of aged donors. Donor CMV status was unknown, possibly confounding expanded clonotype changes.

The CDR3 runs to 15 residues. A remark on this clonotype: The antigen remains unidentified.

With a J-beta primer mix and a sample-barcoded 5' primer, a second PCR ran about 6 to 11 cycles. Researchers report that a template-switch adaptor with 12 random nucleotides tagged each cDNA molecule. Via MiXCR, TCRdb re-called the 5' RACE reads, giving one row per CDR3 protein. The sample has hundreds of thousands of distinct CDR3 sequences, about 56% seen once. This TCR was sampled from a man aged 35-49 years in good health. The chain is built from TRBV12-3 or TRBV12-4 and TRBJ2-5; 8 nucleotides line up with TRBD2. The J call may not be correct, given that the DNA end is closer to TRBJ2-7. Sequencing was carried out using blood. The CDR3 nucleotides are TGTGCCAGCAGCACTAGCGGCGGGAGCTACTACGAGCAGTACTTC. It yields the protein CASSTSGGSYYEQYF.